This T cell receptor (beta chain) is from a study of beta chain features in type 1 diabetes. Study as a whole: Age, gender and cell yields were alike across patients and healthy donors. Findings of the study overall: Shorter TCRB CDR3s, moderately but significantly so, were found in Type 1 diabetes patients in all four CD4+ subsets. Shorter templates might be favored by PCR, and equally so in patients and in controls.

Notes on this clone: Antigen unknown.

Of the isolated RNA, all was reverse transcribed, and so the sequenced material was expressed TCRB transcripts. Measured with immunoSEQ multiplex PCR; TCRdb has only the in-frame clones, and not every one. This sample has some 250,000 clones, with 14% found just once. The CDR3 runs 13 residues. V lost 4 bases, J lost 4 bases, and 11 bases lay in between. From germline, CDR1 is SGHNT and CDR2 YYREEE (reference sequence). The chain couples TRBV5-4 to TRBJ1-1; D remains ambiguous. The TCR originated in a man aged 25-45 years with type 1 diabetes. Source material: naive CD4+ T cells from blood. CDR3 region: CASSHTRGTEAFF. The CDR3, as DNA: TGTGCCAGCAGCCACACACGGGGCACTGAAGCTTTCTTT. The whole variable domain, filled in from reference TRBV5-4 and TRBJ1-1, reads ETGVTQSPTHLIKTRGQQVTLRCSSQSGHNTVSWYQQALGQGPQFIFQYYREEENGRGNFPPRFSGLQFPNYSSELNVNALELDDSALYLCASSHTRGTEAFFGQGTRLTVV.